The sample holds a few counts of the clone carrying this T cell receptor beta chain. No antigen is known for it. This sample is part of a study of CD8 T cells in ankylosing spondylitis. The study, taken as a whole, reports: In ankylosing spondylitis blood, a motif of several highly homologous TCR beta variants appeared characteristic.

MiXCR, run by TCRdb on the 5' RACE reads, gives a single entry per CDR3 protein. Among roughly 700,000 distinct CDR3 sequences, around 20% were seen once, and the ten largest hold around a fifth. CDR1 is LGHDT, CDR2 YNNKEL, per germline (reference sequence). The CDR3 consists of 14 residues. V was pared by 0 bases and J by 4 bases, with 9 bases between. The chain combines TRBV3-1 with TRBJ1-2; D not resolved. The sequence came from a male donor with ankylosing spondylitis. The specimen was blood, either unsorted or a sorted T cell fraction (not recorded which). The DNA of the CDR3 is TGTGCCAGCAGCCAAGAAAGGGCAGTCTATGGCTACACCTTC. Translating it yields CASSQERAVYGYTF.